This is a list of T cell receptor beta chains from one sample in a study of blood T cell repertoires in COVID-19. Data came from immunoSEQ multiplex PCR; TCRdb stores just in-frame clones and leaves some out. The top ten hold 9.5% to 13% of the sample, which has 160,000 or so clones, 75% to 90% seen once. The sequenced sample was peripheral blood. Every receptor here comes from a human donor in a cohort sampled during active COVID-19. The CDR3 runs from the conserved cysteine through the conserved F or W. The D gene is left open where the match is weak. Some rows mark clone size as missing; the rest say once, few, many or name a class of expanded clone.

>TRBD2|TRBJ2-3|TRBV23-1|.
TGCGCCAGCAGCGCGAGGGGAGGGAGGGCATATATATATACGCAGTATTTT
CASSARGGRAYIYTQYF
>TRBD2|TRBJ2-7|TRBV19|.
TGTGCCAGTACCTCAGGACTAGCGGGAGCTGGCGAGCAGTACTTC
CASTSGLAGAGEQYF
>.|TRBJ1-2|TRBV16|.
TGTGCCAGCAGCCGGTCTCGAGAGACTAACTATGGCTACACCTTC
CASSRSRETNYGYTF
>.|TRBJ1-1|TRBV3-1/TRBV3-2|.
TGTGCCAGCAGCTACCTCGACAGTGAAGCTTTCTTT
CASSYLDSEAFF
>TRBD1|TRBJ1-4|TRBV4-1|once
TGCGCCAGCAGTCGAACACAGGGGGCCGAAAAACTGTTTTTT
CASSRTQGAEKLFF
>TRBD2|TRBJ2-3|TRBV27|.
TGTGCCAGCAGTTATCTAGCGGAAGATACGCAGTATTTT
CASSYLAEDTQYF
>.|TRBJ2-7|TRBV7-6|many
TGTGCCAGCAGCAGCGGGTCCACCTACGAGCAGTACTTC
CASSSGSTYEQYF
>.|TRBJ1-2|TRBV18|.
TGTGCCAGCTCACGACCTCGGGGGGGCTACACCTTC
CASSRPRGGYTF
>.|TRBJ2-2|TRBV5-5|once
TGTGCCAGCAGCTTGGTTTCCAGGGTTGACACCGGGGAGCTGTTTTTT
CASSLVSRVDTGELFF
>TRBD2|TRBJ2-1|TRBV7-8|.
TGTGCCAGCAGCCCCCGACTAGCGGGAGAGCTAGGCAATGAGCAGTTCTTC
CASSPRLAGELGNEQFF
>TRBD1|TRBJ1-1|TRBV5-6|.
TGTGCCAGCAGACCGGGACAGAGGAACACTGAAGCTTTCTTT
CASRPGQRNTEAFF
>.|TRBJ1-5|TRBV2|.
TGTGCCAGCAGAGCCACAGGGTGGAGCAATCAGCCCCAGCATTTT
CASRATGWSNQPQHF
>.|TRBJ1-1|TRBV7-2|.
TGTGCCAGCAGCTTAGCCACAGGGAACACTGAAGCTTTCTTT
CASSLATGNTEAFF
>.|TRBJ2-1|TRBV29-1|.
TGCAGCGTTGACCGAGGCGATGAGCAGTTCTTC
CSVDRGDEQFF
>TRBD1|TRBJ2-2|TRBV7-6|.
TGTGCCAGCAGCTTAATGACAGGGGGGACGAACACCGGGGAGCTGTTTTTT
CASSLMTGGTNTGELFF
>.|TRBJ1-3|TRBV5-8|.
TGTGCCAGCAGCATAATGGGAAACACCATATATTTT
CASSIMGNTIYF
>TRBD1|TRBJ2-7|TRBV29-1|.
TGCAGCGCTGGGACAGGCTACGAGCAGTACTTC
CSAGTGYEQYF
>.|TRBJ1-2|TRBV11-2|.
TGTGCCAGCAGCCAAGGAGGTCTAGGGGGCTACACCTTC
CASSQGGLGGYTF
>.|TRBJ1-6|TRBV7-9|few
TGTGCCAGCAGCCAGGCCGGCTCCTATAATTCACCCCTCCACTTT
CASSQAGSYNSPLHF
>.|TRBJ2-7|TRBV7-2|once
TGTGCCAGCAGCCGGAGGTCGAGCTCCTACGAGCAGTACTTC
CASSRRSSSYEQYF
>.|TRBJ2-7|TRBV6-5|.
TGTGCCGCGCGGGCTTCTGGGGAGCAGTACTTC
CAARASGEQYF
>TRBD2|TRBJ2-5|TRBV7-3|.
TGTGCCAGCAGCTTAACTGGGGCGGGAGGGCCAGAGACCCAGTACTTC
CASSLTGAGGPETQYF
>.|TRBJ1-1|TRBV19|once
TGTGCCAGTAGTATACGACGGGGGGGCAACTCCAACACTGAAGCTTTCTTT
CASSIRRGGNSNTEAFF
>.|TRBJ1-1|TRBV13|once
TGTGCCAGCAGCTGGGGATCCTCTGGGAGCACTGAAGCTTTCTTT
CASSWGSSGSTEAFF
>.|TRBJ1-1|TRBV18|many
TGTGCCAGCTCGGCTGGGAGGAACACTGAAGCTTTCTTT
CASSAGRNTEAFF
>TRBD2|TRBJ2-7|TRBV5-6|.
TGTGCCAGCAGTGGGGCTAGCGGGGGGCCTCAGCAGTACTTC
CASSGASGGPQQYF
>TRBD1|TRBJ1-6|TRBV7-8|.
TGTGCCAGCAGCCCGACAGGGGGGGGATCACCCCTCCACTTT
CASSPTGGGSPLHF
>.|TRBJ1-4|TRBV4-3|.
TGCGCCAGCAGCCAACCTAGTGAAAAACTGTTTTTT
CASSQPSEKLFF
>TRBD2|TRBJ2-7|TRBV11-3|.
TGTGCCAGCAGCCCCCCCGGACTAGCGGGAGAGCAGTACTTC
CASSPPGLAGEQYF
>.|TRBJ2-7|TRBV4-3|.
TGCGCCAGCAGCCAAGAGACAGACTCCTACGAGCAGTACTTC
CASSQETDSYEQYF
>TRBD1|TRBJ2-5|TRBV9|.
TGTGCCAGCAGCCCGCGACAGGGACGGGGTCAAGAGACCCAGTACTTC
CASSPRQGRGQETQYF
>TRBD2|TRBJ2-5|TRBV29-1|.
TGCAGCGTCGAGGGAGGGGTGAAGACCCAGTACTTC
CSVEGGVKTQYF
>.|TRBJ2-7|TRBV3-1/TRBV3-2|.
TGTGCCAGCAGCCAAGGGCTAGTCGATTACTACGAGCAGTACTTC
CASSQGLVDYYEQYF
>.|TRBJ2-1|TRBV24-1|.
TGTGCCACCAGTGGAGGGGCGGGGAGCTCCTACAATGAGCAGTTCTTC
CATSGGAGSSYNEQFF
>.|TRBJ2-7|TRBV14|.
TGTGCCAGCAGCCCGGCCTTAGCGCCCCGCTCCTACGAGCAGTACTTC
CASSPALAPRSYEQYF
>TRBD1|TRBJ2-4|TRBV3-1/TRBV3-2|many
TGTGCCAGCAGCAGACAGGGTAACATTCAGTACTTC
CASSRQGNIQYF
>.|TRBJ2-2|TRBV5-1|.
TGCGCCAGCACCCTTAGCGGTACGAACACCGGGGAGCTGTTTTTT
CASTLSGTNTGELFF
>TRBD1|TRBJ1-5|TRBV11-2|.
TGTGCCAGCAGCCCCGGGACAGGCAATCAGCCCCAGCATTTT
CASSPGTGNQPQHF
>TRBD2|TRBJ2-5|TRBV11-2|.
TGTGCCAGCAGCTTAAAGTCTAGCGGGAGTTCAGGTGGGGAGACCCAGTACTTC
CASSLKSSGSSGGETQYF
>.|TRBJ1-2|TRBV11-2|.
TGTGCCAGCAGCTTAACCTCAGGGTTTGGCTACACCTTC
CASSLTSGFGYTF
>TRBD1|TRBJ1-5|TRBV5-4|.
TGTGCCAGCAGCTCCGGGACAGGGGGTCGGGGCAATCAGCCCCAGCATTTT
CASSSGTGGRGNQPQHF
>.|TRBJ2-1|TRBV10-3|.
TGTGCCATCAGTGTCCAACCGGTTCGACAGGAAGACAATGAGCAGTTCTTC
CAISVQPVRQEDNEQFF
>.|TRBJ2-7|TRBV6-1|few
TGTGCCAGCAGTGAGTACTACTACGAGCAGTACTTC
CASSEYYYEQYF
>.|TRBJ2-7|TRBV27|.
TGTGCCAGCAGTTTATCGCGGGCAGTAGTCCTCTACGAGCAGTACTTC
CASSLSRAVVLYEQYF
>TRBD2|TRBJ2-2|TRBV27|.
TGTGCCAGCAGCCCTAGCGGGAGAACTCCCGGGGAGCTGTTTTTT
CASSPSGRTPGELFF
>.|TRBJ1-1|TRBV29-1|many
TGCAGCGTTGAAGTACCCAGGGCGCCAGCTTTCTTT
CSVEVPRAPAFF
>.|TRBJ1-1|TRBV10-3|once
TGTGCCATCAGGTCAGACAGTGGAGGGACTGAAGCTTTCTTT
CAIRSDSGGTEAFF
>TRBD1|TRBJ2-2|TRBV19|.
TGTGCCAGTAGAAAGGGACAGGGAAACCAGGAGCTGTTTTTT
CASRKGQGNQELFF
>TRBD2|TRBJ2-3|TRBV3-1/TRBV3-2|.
TGTGCCAGCAGCCAAGCCCATATGAGCGGGGCAGAGGGGCAGTATTTT
CASSQAHMSGAEGQYF
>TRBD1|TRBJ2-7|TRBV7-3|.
TGTGCCAGCAGCGGTGGGGGACAGCTCGAGCAGTACTTC
CASSGGGQLEQYF
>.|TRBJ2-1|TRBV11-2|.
TGTGCCAGCAGCTGGGGGGGGCCGGCCAATGAGCAGTTCTTC
CASSWGGPANEQFF
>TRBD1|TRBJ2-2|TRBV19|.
TGTGCCAGTAGTCTTCAGGGACAGGGTTTTATCACCGGGGAGCTGTTTTTT
CASSLQGQGFITGELFF
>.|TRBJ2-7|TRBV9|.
TGTGCCAGCAGTCCATCACCCTCCCCCGGCTACGAGCAGTACTTC
CASSPSPSPGYEQYF
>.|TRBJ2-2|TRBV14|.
TGTGCCAGCAGCCAACTAGCTTTGGTCGGGGAGCTGTTTTTT
CASSQLALVGELFF
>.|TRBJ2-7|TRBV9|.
TGTGCCAGCAGCGTAGCCGCAGGGGGGGAGCAGTACTTC
CASSVAAGGEQYF
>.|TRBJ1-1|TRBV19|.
TGTGCCAGTAGTGGAGGACTGTGGAACACTGAAGCTTTCTTT
CASSGGLWNTEAFF
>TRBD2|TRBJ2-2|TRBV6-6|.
TGTGCCAGCAGTCCCCCCAACGGGAGGGCCATCAACACCGGGGAGCTGTTTTTT
CASSPPNGRAINTGELFF